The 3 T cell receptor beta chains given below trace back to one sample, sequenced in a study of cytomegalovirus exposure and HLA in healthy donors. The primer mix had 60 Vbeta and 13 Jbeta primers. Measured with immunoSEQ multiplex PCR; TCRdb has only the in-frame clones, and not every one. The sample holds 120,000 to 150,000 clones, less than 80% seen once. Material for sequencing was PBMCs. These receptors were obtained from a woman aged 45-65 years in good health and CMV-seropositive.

CDR3 residues: CASSSGAGGLSYEQYF. DNA of the CDR3: TGTGCCAGCAGCTCCGGGGCGGGGGGACTATCCTACGAGCAGTACTTC. V usage is TRBV5-5 and J usage is TRBJ2-7; TRBD2 agrees at 8 bases. Germline V lookup: CDR1 SGHKS, CDR2 YYEKEE (reference sequence). The V and J ends lost 3 bases and 1 base, in that order; junction bases with no gene match: 9. This CDR3 has 16 amino acids.

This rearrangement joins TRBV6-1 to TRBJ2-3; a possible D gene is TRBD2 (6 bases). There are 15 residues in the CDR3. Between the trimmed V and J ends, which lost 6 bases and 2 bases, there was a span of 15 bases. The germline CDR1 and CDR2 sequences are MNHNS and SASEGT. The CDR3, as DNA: TGTGCCAGCAGGCCGGGACTGGGCCCCACAGATACGCAGTATTTT. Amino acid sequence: CASRPGLGPTDTQYF.

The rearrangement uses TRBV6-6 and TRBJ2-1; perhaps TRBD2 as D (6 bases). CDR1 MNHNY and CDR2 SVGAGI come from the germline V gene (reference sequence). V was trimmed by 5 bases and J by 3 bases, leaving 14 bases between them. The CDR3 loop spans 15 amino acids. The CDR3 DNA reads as TGTGCCAGCAGTCCCGGGGGAGTCCTCTACAATGAGCAGTTCTTC. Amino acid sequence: CASSPGGVLYNEQFF.